These 30 T cell receptor beta chains originate from one sample sequenced in a study of blood T cell repertoires in COVID-19. Using immunoSEQ multiplex PCR, the repertoire was profiled, and TCRdb retains in-frame clones only, with some absent. This table has 300,000 to 450,000 clones, more than 80% appearing once. The sequencing sample was made of PBMCs or T cells enriched from blood (not recorded which). The receptors derive from a young man who had recovered from COVID-19.

This sequence joins TRBV4-3 and TRBJ1-6; 7 nucleotides match TRBD1. This CDR3 spans 15 amino acids. The trim removed 3 bases at V and 6 bases at J, leaving 5 bases unmatched. Germline V lookup: CDR1 LGHNA, CDR2 YSLEER. CDR3 DNA sequence: TGCGCCAGCAGCCAGCCGGGACAGAGTAATTCACCCCTCCACTTT. It encodes CASSQPGQSNSPLHF.

The rearrangement joins TRBV19 to TRBJ1-1; 7 bases line up with TRBD1. V lost 5 bases and J lost 11; bases outside the gene matches: 14. Germline CDR1 LNHDA, CDR2 SQIVND (reference sequence). The CDR3 consists of 14 residues. The CDR3 bases are TGTGCCAGTAGTCCCGGGACAGAGTTTTTGAGGGCTTTCTTT. It is translated as CASSPGTEFLRAFF. Filled out from reference TRBV19 and TRBJ1-1, the complete variable domain reads DGGITQSPKYLFRKEGQNVTLSCEQNLNHDAMYWYRQDPGQGLRLIYYSQIVNDFQKGDIAEGYSVSREKKESFPLTVTSAQKNPTAFYLCASSPGTEFLRAFFGQGTRLTVV.

The sample holds a few counts of this clone. The CDR3 coding sequence is TGTGCCAGCAGCCCCCTGTTGAACACTGAAGCTTTCTTT. It specifies CASSPLLNTEAFF. The gene calls are TRBV11-2 and TRBJ1-1; D ambiguous. CDR3 length equals 13 residues. Per the germline V gene, CDR1 is SGHAT and CDR2 is FQNNGV. Between the trimmed V and J ends, which lost 5 bases and 0 bases, there was a span of 7 bases. The whole variable domain, filled in from reference TRBV11-2 and TRBJ1-1, reads EAGVAQSPRYKIIEKRQSVAFWCNPISGHATLYWYQQILGQGPKLLIQFQNNGVVDDSQLPKDRFSAERLKGVDSTLKIQPAKLEDSAVYLCASSPLLNTEAFFGQGTRLTVV.

The chain couples TRBV21-1 to TRBJ1-3; the DNA was not compared with TRBD1, the D call given in the table. TRBV21-1 is classified as a pseudogene. This CDR3 region has 15 residues. The CDR3 reads CASSKKTGSGNTIYF. The CDR3 DNA sequence: TGTGCCAGCAGCAAAAAGACAGGCTCTGGAAACACCATATATTTT.

This rearrangement joins TRBV9 to TRBJ2-2, with a possible D match to TRBD1 (6 bases). V was pared by 0 bases and J by 7 bases, with 10 bases between. The CDR3 sequence is 14 residues long. From germline, CDR1 is SGDLS and CDR2 YYNGEE. CDR3 coding DNA: TGTGCCAGCAGCGTAGAGCAGGGGTACGGGGAGCTGTTTTTT. This sequence encodes CASSVEQGYGELFF.

V gene TRBV2 combines with J gene TRBJ2-1; TRBD2 might be the D (6 bases). V gave up 5 bases and J gave up 15 bases, with 14 bases separating them. CDR3 length equals 11 residues. Germline V gene lookup returns CDR1 SNHLY and CDR2 FYNNEI. The CDR3 region has the DNA TGTGCCAGCAGTTCCGGGAGCTTGCCGTTCTTC. Translation gives CASSSGSLPFF.

CDR3 in DNA: TGTGCCAGCAGCCCATCCGGGACAGGCCTTAACTATGGCTACACCTTC. Protein sequence: CASSPSGTGLNYGYTF. The chain joins TRBV7-2 to TRBJ1-2; 8 nucleotides match TRBD1. J gave up 1 base and V 5 bases, and 9 bases lay outside the gene matches. The CDR3 extends over 16 amino acids. CDR1 is SGHTA and CDR2 is FQGNSA in the germline V gene.

This clone was observed a single time. The V gene is TRBV4-3, the J gene TRBJ2-3; perhaps TRBD2 as D (5 bases). Between the trimmed V and J ends, which lost 0 bases and 3 bases, there was a span of 13 bases. The CDR3 extends over 16 amino acids. CDR1 and CDR2 from the germline V gene are LGHNA and YSLEER. The CDR3 region has the DNA TGCGCCAGCAGCCAAGACCTCCGGGGTGGGACAGATACGCAGTATTTT. Its translation is CASSQDLRGGTDTQYF.

The V call is TRBV15, the J call TRBJ2-1; 7 bases fit TRBD1. The trim removed 0 bases at V and 6 bases at J, leaving 8 bases unmatched. Germline V gene sequence: CDR1 LNHNV, CDR2 YYDKDF (reference sequence). The CDR3 spans 16 residues. Here the CDR3 reads CATSRDYRGERNEQFF. The CDR3 DNA reads as TGTGCCACCAGCAGAGACTACAGGGGAGAACGCAATGAGCAGTTCTTC. The whole variable domain, filled in from reference TRBV15 and TRBJ2-1, reads DAMVIQNPRYQVTQFGKPVTLSCSQTLNHNVMYWYQQKSSQAPKLLFHYYDKDFNNEADTPDNFQSRRPNTSFCFLDIRSPGLGDTAMYLCATSRDYRGERNEQFFGPGTRLTVL.

This clone was recorded only once. The rearrangement links TRBV5-4 to TRBJ2-1; TRBD1 matches 8 bases. CDR1 SGHNT and CDR2 YYREEE come from the germline V gene (reference sequence). This CDR3 contains 15 residues. Trimming removed 1 base from V and 7 bases from J; junction bases left unmatched: 7. The CDR3 is CASSLTGTGRNEQFF. CDR3 nucleotides: TGTGCCAGCAGCTTGACCGGGACAGGTCGGAATGAGCAGTTCTTC.

This chain uses TRBV4-3 with TRBJ2-7, with D hard to call. Trimming left V 4 bases short and J 5 bases short, with 12 bases between. The CDR3 spans 13 residues. Germline V CDR1 and CDR2: LGHNA, YSLEER. CDR3 bases: TGCGCCAGCAGCCCAGAACAGTTCCACGAGCAGTACTTC. Its protein product is CASSPEQFHEQYF.

The rearrangement joins TRBV7-2 to TRBJ2-3, with D maybe TRBD2 (5 bases). CDR3 length: 15 residues. V lost 1 base and J lost 0, with 8 bases in between. Per germline, CDR1 SGHTA and CDR2 FQGNSA. CDR3 amino acids: CASSLEGVSTDTQYF. CDR3 nucleotide sequence: TGTGCCAGCAGCTTAGAGGGAGTTAGCACAGATACGCAGTATTTT.

The chain uses TRBV4-3 and TRBJ1-2, with 9 bases aligning to TRBD1. The CDR3 consists of 16 residues. The J segment lost 4 bases and the V segment lost 0 bases, leaving 6 bases of the junction unmatched. The germline V gene encodes CDR1 LGHNA and CDR2 YSLEER. CDR3 in DNA: TGCGCCAGCAGCCAAGATTTGACGGGACAGGGCTATGGCTACACCTTC. Its translation is CASSQDLTGQGYGYTF.

J is TRBJ1-2 and V is TRBV28, with 9 bases identical to TRBD1. The CDR3 has 14 amino acids. The junction had 4 bases not matched to a gene; V was cut back by 5 bases and J by 3 bases. Germline CDR1 is MDHEN and CDR2 is SYDVKM. CDR3 amino acids: CASSGGQGYYGYTF. CDR3 DNA sequence: TGTGCCAGCAGTGGGGGACAGGGTTACTATGGCTACACCTTC.

The gene calls are TRBV6-6 and TRBJ1-1; D not certain. This CDR3 is 15 amino acids long. Germline V gene sequence: CDR1 MNHNY, CDR2 SVGAGI (reference sequence). Trimming stripped 0 bases from V and 0 bases from J, with 8 bases between. The CDR3 DNA reads TGTGCCAGCAGTTACTCGCACGGGATGAACACTGAAGCTTTCTTT. This sequence encodes CASSYSHGMNTEAFF.

The rearrangement links TRBV18 to TRBJ2-1, with 12 bases lining up with TRBD2. V shed 3 bases and J 7 bases; nucleotides not matched to a gene: 4. Germline loops: CDR1 KGHSH, CDR2 LQKENI. The CDR3 totals 15 residues. CDR3 sequence (DNA): TGTGCCAGCTCACCTCCAGGGACTAGCGGGAATGAGCAGTTCTTC. Its translation is CASSPPGTSGNEQFF.

This clone was recorded only once. The chain carries TRBV7-8 and TRBJ1-5; 11 bases are shared with TRBD1. From germline, CDR1 is SGHVS and CDR2 FQNEAQ. The trim removed 6 bases at V and 7 bases at J, leaving 8 bases unmatched. The CDR3 runs 15 residues. The DNA for the CDR3 is TGTGCCAGCAGTCTCGGGACAGGGGGTAGCCAGCCCCAGCATTTT. As protein: CASSLGTGGSQPQHF.

This clone turned up a few times. This chain uses TRBV19 with TRBJ1-1, with TRBD1 matching 8 bases. CDR3 length equals 13 residues. CDR1 is LNHDA and CDR2 is SQIVND in the germline V gene (reference sequence). V lost 5 bases, J lost 6 bases, and 5 bases stayed unmatched. CDR3 coding DNA: TGTGCCAGTAGTGCGACAGGGGCGGCTGAAGCTTTCTTT. Its translation is CASSATGAAEAFF.

The V and J genes are TRBV29-1 and TRBJ1-1; D is undetermined. The ends were cut back, 5 bases at V and 3 bases at J, with 13 bases in the middle. The CDR3 extends over 13 amino acids. In germline, CDR1 is SQVTM, CDR2 ANQGSEA. The CDR3 DNA reads TGCAGCGTTTGGCGGTCGCGTTACACTGAAGCTTTCTTT. The encoded protein is CSVWRSRYTEAFF.

This sequence joins TRBV12-3 or TRBV12-4 and TRBJ2-2; possible D gene TRBD2, 5 bases. V was trimmed by 7 bases and J by 2 bases, leaving 8 bases between them. The CDR3 loop spans 13 amino acids. In nucleotides, the CDR3 is TGTGCCAGCATCCGGGGAAACACCGGGGAGCTGTTTTTT. Protein: CASIRGNTGELFF.

This sequence joins TRBV9 and TRBJ2-2, with unresolved D. CDR1 SGDLS and CDR2 YYNGEE come from the germline V gene. This CDR3 has 15 amino acids. Trimming shortened V by 0 bases and J by 3 bases, and 9 bases separated the two germline ends. The CDR3 here is CASSVVPGDTGELFF. As DNA, the CDR3 is TGTGCCAGCAGCGTAGTTCCAGGCGACACCGGGGAGCTGTTTTTT.

The chain is built from TRBV10-3 and TRBJ1-1; TRBD1 aligns across 9 bases. After removal of 7 bases from V and 1 base from J, the junction contained 4 bases not matched to a gene. CDR3 size: 14 residues. The germline V gene encodes CDR1 ENHRY and CDR2 SYGVKD. The CDR3 nucleotides read TGTGCCATCACCCCGGACAGGGGGAACACTGAAGCTTTCTTT. This gives the protein CAITPDRGNTEAFF.

The chain combines TRBV3-1 (or the pseudogene TRBV3-2) with TRBJ1-2, with D maybe TRBD1 (5 bases). The V gene lost 2 bases and the J gene lost 8 bases, with 15 bases spanning the gap. The CDR3 contains 14 residues. Per germline, CDR1 LGHDT and CDR2 YNNKEL (reference sequence). DNA for the CDR3: TGTGCCAGCAGCCAACTCGAGACAGACGGGGGCTACACCTTC. Its translation is CASSQLETDGGYTF.

The chain couples TRBV6-5 to TRBJ1-2; possible D gene TRBD1, 5 bases. The V gene's germline CDR1 is MNHEY and CDR2 SVGAGI. The CDR3 length is 14 residues. V lost 7 bases to trimming and J lost 8 bases, with 20 bases between them. The CDR3 loop reads CASNPAPGQNGYTF. The CDR3 nucleotides read TGTGCCAGCAACCCTGCCCCAGGGCAGAACGGCTACACCTTC.

The chain carries TRBV9 and TRBJ2-7; a weak D match, TRBD2 (6 bases). Trimming removed 0 bases from V and 4 bases from J, with 14 bases in between. The V gene's germline CDR1 is SGDLS and CDR2 YYNGEE. The CDR3 length is 15 residues. The CDR3: CASSVGGTHGYEQYF. The CDR3 nucleotides read TGTGCCAGCAGCGTAGGCGGGACTCATGGTTACGAGCAGTACTTC.

The chain uses TRBV19 and TRBJ1-6; 9 bases align to TRBD1. The CDR3 has 16 amino acids. CDR1 LNHDA and CDR2 SQIVND come from the germline V gene (reference sequence). V shed 5 bases, J shed 0 bases, and the junction held 2 bases outside the gene matches. The CDR3 spells CASSATGGSYNSPLHF. The CDR3 region has the DNA TGTGCCAGTAGTGCGACAGGGGGCTCCTATAATTCACCCCTCCACTTT.

The V and J genes are TRBV27 and TRBJ1-1; 8 positions match TRBD1. In germline, CDR1 is MNHEY, CDR2 SMNVEV (reference sequence). There are 19 residues in the CDR3. V dropped 2 bases and J dropped 4; count of bases not matched to a gene: 18. CDR3 bases: TGTGCCAGCAGTTTAGGGGTGAAACGACAGGGGCCTCTTAGCACTGAAGCTTTCTTT. Amino acids: CASSLGVKRQGPLSTEAFF.

V gene TRBV5-4 combines with J gene TRBJ2-7; tentatively, D is TRBD1 (6 bases). Deletions cut 0 bases from V and 6 bases from J, with 7 bases between. The germline CDR1 and CDR2 sequences are SGHNT and YYREEE (reference sequence). This CDR3 is built from 12 residues. The CDR3 DNA sequence: TGTGCCAGCAGCTTGGACAGGGTCGAGCAGTACTTC. It specifies CASSLDRVEQYF.

V usage is TRBV7-9 and J usage is TRBJ2-1; TRBD1 is a possible D gene (6 bases). CDR1 is SEHNR, CDR2 FQNEAQ, per germline (reference sequence). V lost 4 bases and J 0 bases, leaving 10 bases between the germline ends. This CDR3 comprises 15 residues. CDR3: CASSYGGSSYNEQFF. CDR3 nucleotide sequence: TGTGCCAGCAGCTATGGGGGCAGCTCCTACAATGAGCAGTTCTTC.

The CDR3 nucleotides read TGTGCCAGCAGTTTGATAAGCGGTCCACCTCCCTACGAGCAGTACTTC. It codes for CASSLISGPPPYEQYF. This sequence joins TRBV28 and TRBJ2-7; a weak D match, TRBD2 (5 bases). V was clipped by 3 bases and J by 2 bases, with 17 bases between them. Germline CDR1 reads MDHEN; CDR2 reads SYDVKM. CDR3 length: 16 amino acids.